One and the same sample provided the 18 T cell receptor beta chains below, sequenced in a study of T-cell memory formation after mild COVID-19. TCRdb fed the 5' RACE reads into MiXCR, producing one record per CDR3 protein. The profile shows a few hundred thousand distinct CDR3 sequences, about 17% of them singletons. Sequenced material: PBMCs or a T cell subset sorted from them (not recorded which). The receptors here all came from a man between 18 and 29 years old who had mild COVID-19 (a few samples of this study predate the infection). Cell type and time point are not known.

In its sample, this clonotype was seen once. The chain recombines TRBV29-1 with TRBJ2-2; the D is unclear. Looked up from germline, CDR1 is SQVTM and CDR2 is ANQGSEA. This CDR3 contains 13 residues. Trimming cost V 4 bases and J 2 bases, with 8 bases left between them. The CDR3: CSVVPRNTGELFF. For the CDR3, the DNA is TGCAGCGTTGTACCCCGCAACACCGGGGAGCTGTTTTTT.

This clonotype was recorded a few times. This CDR3 is CAISGQLQETQYF. The CDR3 DNA sequence: TGTGCCATCAGTGGACAGCTGCAAGAGACCCAGTACTTC. The chain employs TRBV10-3 and TRBJ2-5, with D possibly being TRBD1 (5 bases). The CDR3 runs 13 residues. Germline CDR1 is ENHRY and CDR2 is SYGVKD. The germline V and J ends were trimmed by 4 bases and 2 bases, with 8 bases remaining between them.

This chain joins TRBV5-1 and TRBJ2-1; D is perhaps TRBD1 (7 bases). V was pared by 4 bases and J by 1 base, with 21 bases between. CDR1 is SGHRS and CDR2 is YFSETQ in the germline V gene. This CDR3 comprises 18 residues. This chain's CDR3 is CASSPLPGGPASYNEQFF. For the CDR3, the DNA is TGCGCCAGCAGCCCTCTCCCAGGGGGGCCGGCGTCCTACAATGAGCAGTTCTTC.

This sequence joins TRBV11-2 and TRBJ2-3, with 7 bases matching TRBD2. This CDR3 has 16 residues. CDR1 and CDR2 (germline): SGHAT, FQNNGV. The V segment lost 5 bases and the J segment 5 bases; nucleotides outside the gene matches: 13. In nucleotides, the CDR3 is TGTGCCAGCAGCCTCGGTAGCGGGTCAAAAGGAGATACGCAGTATTTT. Translating it yields CASSLGSGSKGDTQYF.

This clonotype has more than one count but fewer than ten. The chain combines TRBV28 with TRBJ2-7, with 7 bases that match TRBD1. J was trimmed by 2 bases and V by 4 bases; bases with no gene match: 5. The CDR3 is 14 residues long. CDR1 MDHEN and CDR2 SYDVKM come from the germline V gene. As DNA, the CDR3 is TGTGCCAGCAGTTCGACAGGGCCGGCCTACGAGCAGTACGTC. It encodes CASSSTGPAYEQYV.

The chain joins TRBV4-3 to TRBJ2-2; the match to TRBD1 covers 10 bases. The CDR3 runs to 18 residues. Germline assignment: CDR1 LGHNA and CDR2 YSLEER. V gave up 3 bases and J gave up 6 bases; unmatched junction bases: 13. CDR3 bases: TGCGCCAGCAGCCACGGCCTTCCGGGACAGGGGTGGGCCGGGGAGCTGTTTTTT. This sequence encodes CASSHGLPGQGWAGELFF.

The chain couples TRBV15 to TRBJ2-4, with D perhaps matching TRBD2 (6 bases). This CDR3 has 12 residues. V lost 1 base and J 12 bases, leaving 10 bases between the germline ends. Looked up from germline, CDR1 is LNHNV and CDR2 is YYDKDF (reference sequence). The CDR3, as DNA: TGTGCCACCAGCAGAGTCGGGGGAGATCAGTACTTC. This sequence encodes CATSRVGGDQYF.

The chain joins TRBV29-1 to TRBJ2-7; the match to TRBD1 covers 7 bases. CDR1 is SQVTM, CDR2 ANQGSEA, per germline. The CDR3 spans 13 residues. The V gene end was trimmed by 4 bases and the J gene end by 4 bases; junction bases not matched to a gene: 7. Here the CDR3 reads CSVVGGDGYEQYF. The CDR3 DNA reads TGCAGCGTTGTAGGGGGCGATGGGTACGAGCAGTACTTC.

The sample holds a few counts of this clonotype. One junction end disagrees with the germline gene, perhaps due to a read error. The rearrangement joins TRBV5-1 to TRBJ1-1; no clear D. The CDR3 sequence is 14 residues long. In germline, CDR1 is SGHRS, CDR2 YFSETQ. The CDR3 region is CASNLGTLKTEAFF. DNA of the CDR3: TGCGCCAGCAATTTGGGCACCCTGAAGACTGAAGCTTTCTTT. Using reference TRBV5-1 and TRBJ1-1 for the parts outside the CDR3, the full variable domain is KAGVTQTPRYLIKTRGQQVTLSCSPISGHRSVSWYQQTPGQGLQFLFEYFSETQRNKGNFPGRFSGRQFSNSRSEMNVSTLELGDSALYLCASNLGTLKTEAFFGQGTRLTVV.

The J gene is TRBJ1-1, the V gene TRBV18, with D possibly TRBD1 on 6 matching bases. CDR1 and CDR2 from the germline V gene are KGHSH and LQKENI. Trimming pared 6 bases from V and 7 bases from J, leaving 12 bases between. There are 12 residues in the CDR3. The DNA of the CDR3 is TGTGCCAGCTCCCCGGGGGCCAGTGAAGCTTTCTTT. Protein sequence: CASSPGASEAFF.

V is TRBV10-3 and J is TRBJ2-5; 7 nucleotides match TRBD1. The germline gives CDR1 ENHRY, CDR2 SYGVKD. The trim removed 6 bases at V and 10 bases at J, leaving 14 bases unmatched. The CDR3 has 14 amino acids. The CDR3 DNA reads as TGTGCCATCAGAGACCGGGACAGCGGTCGTGACCAGTACTTC. Protein product: CAIRDRDSGRDQYF.

V gene TRBV4-3 combines with J gene TRBJ2-7; D may correspond to TRBD1 or TRBD2 (5 bases each). V was clipped by 2 bases and J by 3 bases, with 23 bases between them. The length of the CDR3 is 18 residues. Germline V gene lookup returns CDR1 LGHNA and CDR2 YSLEER. The CDR3 is CASSQLFIRDGPFYEQYF. CDR3 in DNA: TGCGCCAGCAGCCAACTCTTCATACGGGACGGACCTTTCTACGAGCAGTACTTC.

This clonotype has more than one count but fewer than ten. V and J are TRBV10-2 and TRBJ2-1; D is ambiguous. The CDR3 has 11 residues. Germline loops: CDR1 WSHSY, CDR2 SAAADI. Trimming took 6 bases from V and 9 from J, leaving 9 bases between them. In nucleotides, the CDR3 is TGCGCCAGCAGGGCCGTGGGTGAGCAGTTCTTC. This codes for CASRAVGEQFF.

The rearrangement uses TRBV9 and TRBJ1-4, with 9 nucleotides matching TRBD1. V shed 3 bases and J 1 base; nucleotides not matched to a gene: 7. The CDR3 extends over 17 amino acids. The germline CDR1 and CDR2 sequences are SGDLS and YYNGEE. In DNA form, the CDR3 reads TGTGCCAGCAGCGAGGGACAGGGTTTCGAAACTAATGAAAAACTGTTTTTT. This encodes CASSEGQGFETNEKLFF. Full variable domain (rest looked up from reference TRBV9 and TRBJ1-4): DSGVTQTPKHLITATGQRVTLRCSPRSGDLSVYWYQQSLDQGLQFLIQYYNGEERAKGNILERFSAQQFPDLHSELNLSSLELGDSALYFCASSEGQGFETNEKLFFGSGTQLSVL.

There are a few counts of this clonotype. The J gene is TRBJ1-2, the V gene TRBV6-1, with a weak D call TRBD1 (6 bases). V was trimmed by 0 bases and J by 6 bases, leaving 17 bases between them. CDR3 length: 16 amino acids. Germline V gene lookup returns CDR1 MNHNS and CDR2 SASEGT. The CDR3 reads CASSEALRGAQDGYTF. The CDR3 region has the DNA TGTGCCAGCAGTGAAGCGCTCCGGGGGGCGCAGGATGGCTACACCTTC.

The chain is built from TRBV5-1 and TRBJ2-7; D is tentatively TRBD1 or TRBD2 (5 bases each). In germline, CDR1 is SGHRS, CDR2 YFSETQ. The CDR3 runs 15 residues. V lost 4 bases and J 1 base, leaving 15 bases between the germline ends. In DNA, the CDR3 is TGCGCCAGCAGCACCGATCCGGGACCATCCTACGAGCAGTACTTC. Its protein product is CASSTDPGPSYEQYF.

V is TRBV6-6 and J is TRBJ1-1; 8 bases are shared with TRBD1. After removal of 2 bases from V and 4 bases from J, the junction contained 3 bases not matched to a gene. The length of the CDR3 is 14 residues. Germline CDR1 MNHNY, CDR2 SVGAGI (reference sequence). CDR3 nucleotides: TGTGCCAGCAGTTACCCAGGGGGCATCACTGAAGCTTTCTTT. Protein sequence: CASSYPGGITEAFF.

V gene TRBV5-1 combines with J gene TRBJ2-5; D is perhaps TRBD1 (6 bases). The CDR3 is made up of 15 amino acids. Germline CDR1 SGHRS, CDR2 YFSETQ. Trimming shortened V by 5 bases and J by 5 bases, and 19 bases separated the two germline ends. CDR3 nucleotides: TGCGCCAGCAGATATGGGACAACTACTGGGGAGACCCAGTACTTC. Translating it yields CASRYGTTTGETQYF. The full variable domain, completed using reference TRBV5-1 and TRBJ2-5, is KAGVTQTPRYLIKTRGQQVTLSCSPISGHRSVSWYQQTPGQGLQFLFEYFSETQRNKGNFPGRFSGRQFSNSRSEMNVSTLELGDSALYLCASRYGTTTGETQYFGPGTRLLVL.